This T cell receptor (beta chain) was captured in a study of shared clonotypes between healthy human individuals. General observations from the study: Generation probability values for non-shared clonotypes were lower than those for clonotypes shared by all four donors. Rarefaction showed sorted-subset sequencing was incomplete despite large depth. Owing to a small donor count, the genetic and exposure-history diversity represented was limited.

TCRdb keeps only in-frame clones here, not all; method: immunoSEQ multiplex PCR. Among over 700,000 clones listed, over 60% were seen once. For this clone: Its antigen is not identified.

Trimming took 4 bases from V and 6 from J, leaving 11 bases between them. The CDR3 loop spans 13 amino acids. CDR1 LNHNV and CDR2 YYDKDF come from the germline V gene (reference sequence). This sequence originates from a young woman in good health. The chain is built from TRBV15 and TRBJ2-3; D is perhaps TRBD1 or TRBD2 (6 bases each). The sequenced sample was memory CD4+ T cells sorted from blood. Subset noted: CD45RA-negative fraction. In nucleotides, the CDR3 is TGTGCCACCAGCAAAGGGGGGATGGATACGCAGTATTTT. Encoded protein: CATSKGGMDTQYF.